This TCR beta chain was captured by sequencing in a study of shared clonotypes between healthy human individuals. Points from the study as a whole: The study drew on few donors, limiting represented genetic and exposure-history diversity.

Produced via immunoSEQ multiplex PCR; TCRdb's table is partial and in-frame only. The repertoire holds 1 million to 1.3 million clones, roughly 74% seen once, with under 0.8% in the top ten. CDR1 is SQVTM, CDR2 ANQGSEA, per germline. The CDR3 has 12 amino acids. To note about this clone: Its antigen is still unknown.

The clonotype comes from a man in his late teens or twenties in good health. Some clones in this sample may be carry-over from other donors' samples. The rearrangement uses TRBV29-1 and TRBJ1-3; TRBD1 is a possible D gene (5 bases). Sequencing used memory CD4+ T cells from PBMCs. Subset: CD45RA-negative fraction. The CDR3 DNA reads as TGCAGTGCCCTGGGGGCTGGAAACACCATATATTTT. This translates into CSALGAGNTIYF.